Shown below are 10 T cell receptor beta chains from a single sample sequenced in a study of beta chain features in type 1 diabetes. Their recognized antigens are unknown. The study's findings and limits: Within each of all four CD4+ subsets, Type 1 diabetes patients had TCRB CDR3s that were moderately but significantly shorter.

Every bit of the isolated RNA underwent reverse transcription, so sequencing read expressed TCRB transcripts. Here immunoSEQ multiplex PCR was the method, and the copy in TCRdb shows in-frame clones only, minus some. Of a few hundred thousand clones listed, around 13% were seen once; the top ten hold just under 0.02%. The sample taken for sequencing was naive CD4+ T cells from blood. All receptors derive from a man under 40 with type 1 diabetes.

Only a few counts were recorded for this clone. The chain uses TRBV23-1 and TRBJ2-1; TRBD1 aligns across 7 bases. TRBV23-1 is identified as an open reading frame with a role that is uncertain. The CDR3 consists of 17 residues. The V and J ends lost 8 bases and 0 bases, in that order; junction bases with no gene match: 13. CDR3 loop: CASLPIGTDNSYNEQFF. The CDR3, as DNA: TGCGCCAGCCTCCCGATCGGGACAGACAACTCCTACAATGAGCAGTTCTTC.

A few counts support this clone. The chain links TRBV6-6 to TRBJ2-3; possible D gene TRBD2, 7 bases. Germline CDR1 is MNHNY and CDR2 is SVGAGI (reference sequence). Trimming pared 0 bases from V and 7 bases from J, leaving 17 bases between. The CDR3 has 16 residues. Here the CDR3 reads CASSYSPGGRPNTQYF. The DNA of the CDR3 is TGTGCCAGCAGTTACTCCCCCGGGGGGCGCCCGAATACGCAGTATTTT.

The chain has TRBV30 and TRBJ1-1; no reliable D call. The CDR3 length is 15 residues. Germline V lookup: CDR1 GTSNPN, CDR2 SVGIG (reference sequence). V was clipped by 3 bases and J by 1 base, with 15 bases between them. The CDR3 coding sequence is TGTGCCTGGAGGGGAGGACCTAACAGGAACACTGAAGCTTTCTTT. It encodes CAWRGGPNRNTEAFF.

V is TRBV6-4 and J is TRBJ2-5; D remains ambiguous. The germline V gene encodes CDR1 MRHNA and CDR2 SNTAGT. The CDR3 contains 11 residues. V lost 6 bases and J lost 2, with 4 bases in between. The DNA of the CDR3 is TGTGCCAGCAGGCGGCAAGAGACCCAGTACTTC. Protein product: CASRRQETQYF.

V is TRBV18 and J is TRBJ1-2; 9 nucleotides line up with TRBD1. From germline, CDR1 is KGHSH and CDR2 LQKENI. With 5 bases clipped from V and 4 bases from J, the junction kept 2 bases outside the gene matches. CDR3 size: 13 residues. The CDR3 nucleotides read TGTGCCAGCTCATTGGGACAGGGCTATGGCTACACCTTC. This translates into CASSLGQGYGYTF.

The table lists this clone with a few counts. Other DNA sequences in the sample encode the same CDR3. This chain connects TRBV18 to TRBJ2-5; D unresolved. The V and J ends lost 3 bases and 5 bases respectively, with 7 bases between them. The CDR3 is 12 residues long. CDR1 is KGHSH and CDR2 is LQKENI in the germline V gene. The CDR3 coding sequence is TGTGCCAGCTCACCCCCCGGGGAGACCCAGTACTTC. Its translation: CASSPPGETQYF. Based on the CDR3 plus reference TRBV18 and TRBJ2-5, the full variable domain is NAGVMQNPRHLVRRRGQEARLRCSPMKGHSHVYWYRQLPEEGLKFMVYLQKENIIDESGMPKERFSAEFPKEGPSILRIQQVVRGDSAAYFCASSPPGETQYFGPGTRLLVL.

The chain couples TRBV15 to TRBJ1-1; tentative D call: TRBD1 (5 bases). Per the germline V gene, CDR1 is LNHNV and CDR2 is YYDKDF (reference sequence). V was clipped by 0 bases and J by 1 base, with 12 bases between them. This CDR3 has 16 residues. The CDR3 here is CATSRDTGDKNTEAFF. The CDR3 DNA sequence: TGTGCCACCAGCAGAGATACGGGGGATAAGAACACTGAAGCTTTCTTT.

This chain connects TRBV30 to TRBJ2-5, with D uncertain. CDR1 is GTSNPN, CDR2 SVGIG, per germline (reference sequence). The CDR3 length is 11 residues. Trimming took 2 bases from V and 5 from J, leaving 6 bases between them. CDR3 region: CAWSSLETQYF. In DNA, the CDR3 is TGTGCCTGGAGTTCCTTGGAGACCCAGTACTTC. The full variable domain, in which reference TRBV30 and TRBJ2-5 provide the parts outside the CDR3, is SQTIHQWPATLVQPVGSPLSLECTVEGTSNPNLYWYRQAAGRGLQLLFYSVGIGQISSEVPQNLSASRPQDRQFILSSKKLLLSDSGFYLCAWSSLETQYFGPGTRLLVL.

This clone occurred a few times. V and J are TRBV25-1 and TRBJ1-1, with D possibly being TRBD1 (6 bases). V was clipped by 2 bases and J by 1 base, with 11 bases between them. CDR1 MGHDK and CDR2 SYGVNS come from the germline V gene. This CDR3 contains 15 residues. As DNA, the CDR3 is TGTGCCAGCAGTGAACCCCTGACAGGGAACACTGAAGCTTTCTTT. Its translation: CASSEPLTGNTEAFF.

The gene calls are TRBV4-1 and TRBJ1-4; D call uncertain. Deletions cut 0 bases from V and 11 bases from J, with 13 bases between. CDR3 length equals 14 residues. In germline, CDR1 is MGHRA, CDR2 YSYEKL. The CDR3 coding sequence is TGCGCCAGCAGCCAAGATGGAATCGCCGGGAAACTGTTTTTT. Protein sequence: CASSQDGIAGKLFF.